These 5 T cell receptor beta chains were sequenced from one sample in a study of early T cells in non-severe SARS-CoV-2 infection. In TCRdb, the 5' RACE reads were re-called with MiXCR into one record per CDR3 protein. Here the sample spans 55,000 to 75,000 distinct CDR3 sequences, 12% being singletons. Sequencing input: whole blood. The source of these receptors is an adult who was a healthcare worker with PCR-confirmed SARS-CoV-2 infection or an uninfected control (not recorded which).

The rearrangement joins TRBV5-1 to TRBJ2-5, with D perhaps assigned TRBD1 or TRBD2 (5 bases each). This CDR3 spans 14 amino acids. The germline V and J ends were trimmed by 2 bases and 3 bases, with 11 bases remaining between them. Germline V gene data show CDR1 as SGHRS and CDR2 as YFSETQ. The CDR3 protein is CASSFGVREETQYF. The CDR3 bases are TGCGCCAGCAGCTTCGGGGTCAGGGAAGAGACCCAGTACTTC.

This clonotype showed up just a few times. The chain has TRBV11-2 and TRBJ2-1; 8 bases match TRBD2. V shed 4 bases, J shed 2 bases, and the junction held 4 bases outside the gene matches. The CDR3 is made up of 15 amino acids. Germline CDR1 and CDR2: SGHAT and FQNNGV. CDR3 in DNA: TGTGCCAGCAGCTCCTTAGCGGGGACCTACAATGAGCAGTTCTTC. Protein sequence: CASSSLAGTYNEQFF. The full variable domain, rest sourced from reference TRBV11-2 and TRBJ2-1, is EAGVAQSPRYKIIEKRQSVAFWCNPISGHATLYWYQQILGQGPKLLIQFQNNGVVDDSQLPKDRFSAERLKGVDSTLKIQPAKLEDSAVYLCASSSLAGTYNEQFFGPGTRLTVL.

This clonotype was seen more than once but under ten times. The rearrangement joins TRBV20-1 to TRBJ2-1; maybe TRBD2 (6 bases). This CDR3 region has 14 residues. Trimming left V 1 base short and J 7 bases short, with 14 bases between. Germline V gene sequence: CDR1 DFQATT, CDR2 SNEGSKA (reference sequence). In DNA, the CDR3 is TGCAGTGCTAGAGTTGGGAGGCCGGGGAATGAGCAGTTCTTC. It codes for CSARVGRPGNEQFF.

This clonotype was observed at least ten times. V is TRBV12-3 or TRBV12-4 and J is TRBJ1-1, with a tentative D call TRBD1 (5 bases). The V end lost 7 bases, the J end lost 1 base, and 13 bases lay between the germline ends. The CDR3 length is 14 residues. CDR3 in DNA: TGTGCCAGCACTTCGGACACAAAGAACACTGAAGCTTTCTTT. It yields the protein CASTSDTKNTEAFF.

Ten or more counts support this clonotype. The rearrangement links TRBV7-6 to TRBJ2-5; unclear D gene. V lost 7 bases, J lost 4 bases, and 19 bases lay in between. The germline CDR1 and CDR2 sequences are SGHVS and FNYEAQ. The CDR3 spans 15 residues. Here the CDR3 reads CASTPNPRTRETQYF. CDR3 nucleotide sequence: TGTGCCAGCACCCCAAACCCGCGGACCAGAGAGACCCAGTACTTC.